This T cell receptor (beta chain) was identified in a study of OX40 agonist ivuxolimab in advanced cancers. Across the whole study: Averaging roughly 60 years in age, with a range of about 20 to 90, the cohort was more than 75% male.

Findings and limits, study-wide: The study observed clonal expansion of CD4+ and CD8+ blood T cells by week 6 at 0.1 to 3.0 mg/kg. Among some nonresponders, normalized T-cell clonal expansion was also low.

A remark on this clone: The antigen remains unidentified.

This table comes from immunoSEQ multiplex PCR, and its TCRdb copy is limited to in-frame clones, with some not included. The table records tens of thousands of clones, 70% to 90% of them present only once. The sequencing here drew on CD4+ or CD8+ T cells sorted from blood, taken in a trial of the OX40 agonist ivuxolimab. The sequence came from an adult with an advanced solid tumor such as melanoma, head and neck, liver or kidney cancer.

The CDR3 region has the DNA TGCGCCAGCAGGACAGGGTCTCTGAACACCGGGGAGCTGTTTTTT. This sequence encodes CASRTGSLNTGELFF. The chain links TRBV5-1 to TRBJ2-2, with 7 nucleotides matching TRBD1. The CDR3 covers 15 residues. Trimming took 5 bases from V and 1 from J; bases not matched to a gene: 5. Germline loops: CDR1 SGHRS, CDR2 YFSETQ. Full variable domain (outside the CDR3, taken from reference TRBV5-1 and TRBJ2-2): KAGVTQTPRYLIKTRGQQVTLSCSPISGHRSVSWYQQTPGQGLQFLFEYFSETQRNKGNFPGRFSGRQFSNSRSEMNVSTLELGDSALYLCASRTGSLNTGELFFGEGSRLTVL.